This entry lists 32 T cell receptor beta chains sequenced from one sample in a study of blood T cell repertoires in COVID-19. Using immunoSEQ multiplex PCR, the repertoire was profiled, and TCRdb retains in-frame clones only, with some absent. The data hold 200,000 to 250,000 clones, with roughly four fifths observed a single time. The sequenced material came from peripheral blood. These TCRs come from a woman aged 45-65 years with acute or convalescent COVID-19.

The CDR3: CASLRLAGAYNEQFF. CDR3 in DNA: TGTGCCAGCCTCCGACTAGCGGGGGCCTACAATGAGCAGTTCTTC. The rearrangement joins TRBV6-5 to TRBJ2-1; 12 bases are shared with TRBD2. The CDR3 totals 15 residues. The V segment lost 8 bases and the J segment 2 bases; nucleotides outside the gene matches: 4. Germline V lookup: CDR1 MNHEY, CDR2 SVGAGI.

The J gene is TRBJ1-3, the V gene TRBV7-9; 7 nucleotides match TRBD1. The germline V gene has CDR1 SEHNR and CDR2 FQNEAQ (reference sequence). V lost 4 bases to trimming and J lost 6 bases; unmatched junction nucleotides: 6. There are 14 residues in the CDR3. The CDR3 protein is CASSWIGQANTIYF. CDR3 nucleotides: TGTGCCAGCAGCTGGATTGGACAGGCAAACACCATATATTTT.

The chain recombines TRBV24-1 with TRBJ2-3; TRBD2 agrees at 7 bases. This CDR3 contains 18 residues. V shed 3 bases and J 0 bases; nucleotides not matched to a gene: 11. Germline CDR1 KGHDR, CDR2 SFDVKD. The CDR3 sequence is CATSDPSVLAASTDTQYF. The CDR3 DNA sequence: TGTGCCACCAGTGATCCCTCCGTGCTAGCGGCTAGCACAGATACGCAGTATTTT.

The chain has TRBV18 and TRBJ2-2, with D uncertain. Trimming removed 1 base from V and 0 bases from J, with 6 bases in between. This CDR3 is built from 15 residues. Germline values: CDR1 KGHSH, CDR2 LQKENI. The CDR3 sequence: CASSPRIANTGELFF. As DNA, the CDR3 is TGTGCCAGCTCACCACGAATAGCGAACACCGGGGAGCTGTTTTTT.

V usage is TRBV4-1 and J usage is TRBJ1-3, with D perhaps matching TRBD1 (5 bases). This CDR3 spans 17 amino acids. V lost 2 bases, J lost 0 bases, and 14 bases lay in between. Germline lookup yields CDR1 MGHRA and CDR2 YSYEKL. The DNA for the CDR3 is TGCGCCAGCAGCCAACCCATTTACAGGCGCTCTGGAAACACCATATATTTT. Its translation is CASSQPIYRRSGNTIYF.

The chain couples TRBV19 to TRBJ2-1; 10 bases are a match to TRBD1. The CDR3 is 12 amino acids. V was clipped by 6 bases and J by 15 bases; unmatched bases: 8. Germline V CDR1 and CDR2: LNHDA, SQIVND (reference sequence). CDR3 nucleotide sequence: TGTGCCAGTAGGGTGGGGGACAGGGGTTGGTTCTTC. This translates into CASRVGDRGWFF.

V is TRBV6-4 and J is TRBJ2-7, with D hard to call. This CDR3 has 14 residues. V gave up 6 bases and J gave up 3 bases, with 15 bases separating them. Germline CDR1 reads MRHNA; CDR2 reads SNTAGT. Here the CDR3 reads CASRSPGRVYEQYF. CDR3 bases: TGTGCCAGCAGGTCTCCGGGTCGTGTCTACGAGCAGTACTTC.

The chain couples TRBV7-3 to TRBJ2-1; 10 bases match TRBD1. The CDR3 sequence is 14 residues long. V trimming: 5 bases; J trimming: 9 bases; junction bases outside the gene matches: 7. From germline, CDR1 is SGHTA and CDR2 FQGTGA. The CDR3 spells CASSPGTGVGEQFF. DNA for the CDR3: TGTGCCAGCAGCCCCGGGACAGGGGTGGGTGAGCAGTTCTTC.

Written as DNA, the CDR3 is TGCGCCAGCAGCCAAGATATCGGGGAAGGAAGCACTGAAGCTTTCTTT. Translating it yields CASSQDIGEGSTEAFF. V and J are TRBV4-3 and TRBJ1-1; D remains ambiguous. V was clipped by 0 bases and J by 4 bases, with 15 bases between them. The CDR3 sequence is 16 residues long. Germline lookup yields CDR1 LGHNA and CDR2 YSLEER.

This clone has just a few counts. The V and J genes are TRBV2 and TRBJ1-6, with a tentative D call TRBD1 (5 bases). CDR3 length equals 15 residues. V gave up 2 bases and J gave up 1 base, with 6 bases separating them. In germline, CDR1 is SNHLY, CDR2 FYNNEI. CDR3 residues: CASSETGSYNSPLHF. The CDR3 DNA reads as TGTGCCAGCAGTGAAACAGGATCCTATAATTCACCCCTCCACTTT. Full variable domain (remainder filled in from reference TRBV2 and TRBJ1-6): EPEVTQTPSHQVTQMGQEVILRCVPISNHLYFYWYRQILGQKVEFLVSFYNNEISEKSEIFDDQFSVERPDGSNFTLKIRSTKLEDSAMYFCASSETGSYNSPLHFGNGTRLTVT.

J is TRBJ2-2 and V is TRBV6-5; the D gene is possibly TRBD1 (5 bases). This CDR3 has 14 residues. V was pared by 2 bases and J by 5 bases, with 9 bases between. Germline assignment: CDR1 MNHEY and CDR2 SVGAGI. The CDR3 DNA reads TGTGCCAGCAGTTACAGACAGAGGACCGGGGAGCTGTTTTTT. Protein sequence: CASSYRQRTGELFF.

The CDR3 region has the DNA TGTGCCAGCAGCCCCACTATTGCCTCTACCTACAATGAGCAGTTCTTC. It specifies CASSPTIASTYNEQFF. The chain carries TRBV3-1 (or the pseudogene TRBV3-2) and TRBJ2-1, with D hard to call. CDR3 size: 16 residues. Germline loops: CDR1 LGHDT, CDR2 YNNKEL (reference sequence). The germline V and J ends were trimmed by 4 bases and 2 bases, with 15 bases remaining between them.

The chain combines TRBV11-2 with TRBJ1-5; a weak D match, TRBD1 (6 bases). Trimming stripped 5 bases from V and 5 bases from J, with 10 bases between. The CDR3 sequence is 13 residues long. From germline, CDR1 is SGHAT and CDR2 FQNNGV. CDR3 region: CASSQQGYQPQHF. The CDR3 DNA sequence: TGTGCCAGCAGCCAACAGGGCTATCAGCCCCAGCATTTT.

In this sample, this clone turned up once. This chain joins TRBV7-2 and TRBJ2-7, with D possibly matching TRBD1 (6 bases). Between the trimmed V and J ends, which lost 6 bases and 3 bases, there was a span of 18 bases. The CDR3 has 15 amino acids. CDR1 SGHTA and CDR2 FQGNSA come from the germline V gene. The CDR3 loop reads CASRQSGTPGYEQYF. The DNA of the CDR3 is TGTGCCAGCAGGCAATCCGGGACACCCGGCTACGAGCAGTACTTC.

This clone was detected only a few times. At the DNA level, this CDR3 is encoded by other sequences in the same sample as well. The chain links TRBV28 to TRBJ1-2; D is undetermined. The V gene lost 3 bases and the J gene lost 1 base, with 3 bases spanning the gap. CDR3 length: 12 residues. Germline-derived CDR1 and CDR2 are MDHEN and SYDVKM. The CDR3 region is CASSLRNYGYTF. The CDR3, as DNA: TGTGCCAGCAGTTTGCGTAACTATGGCTACACCTTC.

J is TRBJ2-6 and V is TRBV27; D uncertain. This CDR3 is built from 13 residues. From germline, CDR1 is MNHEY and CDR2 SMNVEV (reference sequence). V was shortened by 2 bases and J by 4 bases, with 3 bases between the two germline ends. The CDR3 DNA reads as TGTGCCAGCAGTTTACTGGGGGCCAACGTCCTGACTTTC. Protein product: CASSLLGANVLTF.

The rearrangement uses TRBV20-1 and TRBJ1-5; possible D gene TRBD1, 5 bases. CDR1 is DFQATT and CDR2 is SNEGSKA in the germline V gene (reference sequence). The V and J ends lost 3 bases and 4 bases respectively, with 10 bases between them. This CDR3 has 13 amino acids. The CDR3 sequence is CSASWGLNQPQHF. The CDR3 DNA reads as TGCAGTGCTAGTTGGGGCCTTAATCAGCCCCAGCATTTT.

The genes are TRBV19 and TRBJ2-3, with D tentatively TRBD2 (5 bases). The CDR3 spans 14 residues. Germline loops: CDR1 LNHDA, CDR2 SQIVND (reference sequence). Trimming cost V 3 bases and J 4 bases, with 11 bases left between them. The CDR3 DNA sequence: TGTGCCAGTAGTATCCGAGGACTGGCAGATACGCAGTATTTT. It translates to CASSIRGLADTQYF.

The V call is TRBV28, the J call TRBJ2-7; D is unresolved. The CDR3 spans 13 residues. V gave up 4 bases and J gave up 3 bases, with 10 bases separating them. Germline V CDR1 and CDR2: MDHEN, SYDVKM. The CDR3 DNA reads TGTGCCAGCAGTTCGACTCTCGGCTACGAGCAGTACTTC. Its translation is CASSSTLGYEQYF.

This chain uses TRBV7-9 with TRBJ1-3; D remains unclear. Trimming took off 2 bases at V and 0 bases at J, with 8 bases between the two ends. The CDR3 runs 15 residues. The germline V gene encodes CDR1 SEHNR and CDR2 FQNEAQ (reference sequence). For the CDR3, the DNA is TGTGCCAGCAGCTTACGGGAGTTCTCTGGAAACACCATATATTTT. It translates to CASSLREFSGNTIYF.

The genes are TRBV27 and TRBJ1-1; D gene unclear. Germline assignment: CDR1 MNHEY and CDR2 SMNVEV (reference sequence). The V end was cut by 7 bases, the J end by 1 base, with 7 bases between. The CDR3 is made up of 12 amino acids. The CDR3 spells CASKHGNTEAFF. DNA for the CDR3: TGTGCCAGCAAACATGGGAACACTGAAGCTTTCTTT.

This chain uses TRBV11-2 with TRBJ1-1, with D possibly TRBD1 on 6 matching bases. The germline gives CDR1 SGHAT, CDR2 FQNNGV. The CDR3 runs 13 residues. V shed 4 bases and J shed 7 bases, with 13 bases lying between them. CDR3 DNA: TGTGCCAGCAGCTGGGGGGGGGCCATTGAAGCTTTCTTT. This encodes CASSWGGAIEAFF. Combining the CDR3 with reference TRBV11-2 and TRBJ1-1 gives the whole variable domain EAGVAQSPRYKIIEKRQSVAFWCNPISGHATLYWYQQILGQGPKLLIQFQNNGVVDDSQLPKDRFSAERLKGVDSTLKIQPAKLEDSAVYLCASSWGGAIEAFFGQGTRLTVV.

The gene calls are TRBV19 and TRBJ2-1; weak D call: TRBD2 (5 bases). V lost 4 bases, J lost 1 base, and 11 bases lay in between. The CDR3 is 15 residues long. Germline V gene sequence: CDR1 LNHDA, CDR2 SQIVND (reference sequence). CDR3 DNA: TGTGCCAGTAGTAGCAGCGGCGAATCCTACAATGAGCAGTTCTTC. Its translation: CASSSSGESYNEQFF.

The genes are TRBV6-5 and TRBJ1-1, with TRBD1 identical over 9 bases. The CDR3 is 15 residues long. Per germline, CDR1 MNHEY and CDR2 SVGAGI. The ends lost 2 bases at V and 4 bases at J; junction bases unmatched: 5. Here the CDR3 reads CASSYPGTGLTEAFF. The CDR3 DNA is TGTGCCAGCAGTTACCCGGGGACAGGGCTCACTGAAGCTTTCTTT.

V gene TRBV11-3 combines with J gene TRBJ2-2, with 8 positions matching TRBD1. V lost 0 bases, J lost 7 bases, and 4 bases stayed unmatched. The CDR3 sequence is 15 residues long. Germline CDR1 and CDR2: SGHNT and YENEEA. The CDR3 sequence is CASSLDPRGHGELFF. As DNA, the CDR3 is TGTGCCAGCAGCTTAGATCCCAGGGGGCACGGGGAGCTGTTTTTT.

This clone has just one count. The CDR3 loop is CATSRGPGANVLTF. The DNA for the CDR3 is TGTGCCACCAGCAGGGGTCCTGGGGCCAACGTCCTGACTTTC. This chain connects TRBV24-1 to TRBJ2-6, with a tentative D call TRBD1 (6 bases). Trimming cost V 7 bases and J 2 bases, with 8 bases left between them. This CDR3 is 14 amino acids long. Germline CDR1 reads KGHDR; CDR2 reads SFDVKD.

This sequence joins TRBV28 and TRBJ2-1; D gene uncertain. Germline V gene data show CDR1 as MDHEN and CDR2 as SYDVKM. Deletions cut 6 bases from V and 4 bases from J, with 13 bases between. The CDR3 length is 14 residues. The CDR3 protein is CASRWARVYNEQFF. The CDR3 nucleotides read TGTGCCAGCAGGTGGGCCCGAGTTTACAATGAGCAGTTCTTC.

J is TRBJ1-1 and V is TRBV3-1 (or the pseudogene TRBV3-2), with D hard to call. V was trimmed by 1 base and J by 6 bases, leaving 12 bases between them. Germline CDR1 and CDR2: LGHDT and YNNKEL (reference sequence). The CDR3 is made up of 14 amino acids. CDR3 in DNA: TGTGCCAGCAGCCAAGGTCCGGCAGGCGCTGAAGCTTTCTTT. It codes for CASSQGPAGAEAFF.

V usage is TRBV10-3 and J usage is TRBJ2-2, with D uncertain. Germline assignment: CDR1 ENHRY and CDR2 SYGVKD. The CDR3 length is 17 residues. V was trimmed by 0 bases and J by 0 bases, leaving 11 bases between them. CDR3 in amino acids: CAISESPQSPNTGELFF. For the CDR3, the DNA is TGTGCCATCAGTGAGTCTCCCCAGTCCCCGAACACCGGGGAGCTGTTTTTT.

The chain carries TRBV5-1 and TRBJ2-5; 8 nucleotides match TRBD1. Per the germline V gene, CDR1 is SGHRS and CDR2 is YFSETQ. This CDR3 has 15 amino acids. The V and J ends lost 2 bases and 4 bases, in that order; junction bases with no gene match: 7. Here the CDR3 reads CASSFGQGELETQYF. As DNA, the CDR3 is TGCGCCAGCAGCTTTGGACAGGGAGAACTAGAGACCCAGTACTTC.

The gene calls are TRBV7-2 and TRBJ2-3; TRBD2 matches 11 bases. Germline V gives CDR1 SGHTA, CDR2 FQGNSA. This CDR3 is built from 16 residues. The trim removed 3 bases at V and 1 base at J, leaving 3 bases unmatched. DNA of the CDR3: TGTGCCAGCAGCTTTAGCGGGGGGGCGGGCACAGATACGCAGTATTTT. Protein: CASSFSGGAGTDTQYF. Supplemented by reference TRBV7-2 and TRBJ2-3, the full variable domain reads GAGVSQSPSNKVTEKGKDVELRCDPISGHTALYWYRQSLGQGLEFLIYFQGNSAPDKSGLPSDRFSAERTGGSVSTLTIQRTQQEDSAVYLCASSFSGGAGTDTQYFGPGTRLTVL.

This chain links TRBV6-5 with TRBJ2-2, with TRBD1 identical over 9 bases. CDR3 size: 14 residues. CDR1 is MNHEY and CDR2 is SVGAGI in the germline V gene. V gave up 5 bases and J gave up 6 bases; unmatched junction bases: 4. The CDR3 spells CASSRDRAAGELFF. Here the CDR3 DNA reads TGTGCCAGCAGTAGGGACAGGGCGGCCGGGGAGCTGTTTTTT.